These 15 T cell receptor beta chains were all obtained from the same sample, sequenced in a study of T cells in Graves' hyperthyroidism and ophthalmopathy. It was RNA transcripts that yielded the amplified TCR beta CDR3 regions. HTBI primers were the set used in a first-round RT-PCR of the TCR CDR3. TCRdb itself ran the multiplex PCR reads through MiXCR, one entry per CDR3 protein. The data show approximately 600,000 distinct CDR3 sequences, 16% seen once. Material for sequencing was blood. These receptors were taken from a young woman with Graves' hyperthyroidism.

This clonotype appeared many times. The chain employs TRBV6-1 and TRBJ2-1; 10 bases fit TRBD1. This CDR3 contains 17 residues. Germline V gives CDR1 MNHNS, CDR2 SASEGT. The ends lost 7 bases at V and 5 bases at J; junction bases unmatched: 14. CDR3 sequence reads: CASNLKRGQGSHNEQFF. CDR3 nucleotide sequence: TGTGCCAGCAATTTAAAAAGGGGACAGGGGTCCCACAATGAGCAGTTCTTC.

The CDR3 region is CASSAIGRSYNEQFF. CDR3 nucleotides: TGTGCCAGCAGCGCGATAGGACGGTCCTACAATGAGCAGTTCTTC. This rearrangement joins TRBV5-6 to TRBJ2-1, with D hard to call. Germline CDR1 is SGHDT and CDR2 is YYEEEE. V was cut by 4 bases and J by 1 base, with 12 bases left in between. The length of the CDR3 is 15 residues.

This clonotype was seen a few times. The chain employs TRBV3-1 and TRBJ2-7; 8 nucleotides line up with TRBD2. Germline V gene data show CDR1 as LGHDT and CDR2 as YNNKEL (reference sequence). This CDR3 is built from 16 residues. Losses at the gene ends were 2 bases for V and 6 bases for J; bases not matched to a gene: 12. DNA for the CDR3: TGTGCCAGCAGCCAACAAACTCACGGACTAGCCTCCGAGCAGTACTTC. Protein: CASSQQTHGLASEQYF.

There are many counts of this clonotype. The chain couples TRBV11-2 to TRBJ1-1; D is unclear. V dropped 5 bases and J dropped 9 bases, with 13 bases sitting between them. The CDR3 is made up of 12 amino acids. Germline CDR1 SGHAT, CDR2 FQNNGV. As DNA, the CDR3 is TGTGCCAGCAGCCTACTAGGACGGCAAGCTTTCTTT. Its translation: CASSLLGRQAFF.

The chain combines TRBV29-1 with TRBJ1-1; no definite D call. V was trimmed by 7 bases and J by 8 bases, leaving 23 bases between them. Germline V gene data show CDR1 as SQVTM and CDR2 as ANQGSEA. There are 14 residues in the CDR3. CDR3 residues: CSALGAWALREAFF. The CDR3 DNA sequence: TGCAGCGCCCTCGGAGCTTGGGCCCTCCGGGAAGCTTTCTTT.

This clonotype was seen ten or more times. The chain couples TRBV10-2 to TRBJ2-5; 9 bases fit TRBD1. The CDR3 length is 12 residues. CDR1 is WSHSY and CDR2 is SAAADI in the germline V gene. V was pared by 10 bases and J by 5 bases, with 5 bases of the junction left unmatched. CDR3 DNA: TGCGCCACATGGACAGGGGTTGAGACCCAGTACTTC. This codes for CATWTGVETQYF.

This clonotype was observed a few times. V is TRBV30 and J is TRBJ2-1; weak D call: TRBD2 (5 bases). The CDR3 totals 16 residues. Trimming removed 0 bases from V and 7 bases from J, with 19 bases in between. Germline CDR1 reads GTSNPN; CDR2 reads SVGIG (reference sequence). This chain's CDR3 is CAWSVIGLPRRNEQFF. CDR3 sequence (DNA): TGTGCCTGGAGTGTAATAGGACTCCCCAGGAGGAATGAGCAGTTCTTC.

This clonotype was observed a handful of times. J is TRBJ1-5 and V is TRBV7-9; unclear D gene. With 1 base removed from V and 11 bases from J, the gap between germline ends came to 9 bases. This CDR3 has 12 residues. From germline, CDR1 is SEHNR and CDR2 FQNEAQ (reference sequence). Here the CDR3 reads CASSLDGGAQHF. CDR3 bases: TGTGCCAGCAGCTTAGACGGAGGTGCCCAGCATTTT.

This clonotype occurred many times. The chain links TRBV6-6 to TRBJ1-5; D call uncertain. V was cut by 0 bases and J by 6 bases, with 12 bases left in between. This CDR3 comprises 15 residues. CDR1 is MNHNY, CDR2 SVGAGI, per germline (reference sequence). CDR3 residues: CASSYSTLHSQPQHF. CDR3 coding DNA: TGTGCCAGCAGTTACTCAACGCTCCACAGTCAGCCCCAGCATTTT.

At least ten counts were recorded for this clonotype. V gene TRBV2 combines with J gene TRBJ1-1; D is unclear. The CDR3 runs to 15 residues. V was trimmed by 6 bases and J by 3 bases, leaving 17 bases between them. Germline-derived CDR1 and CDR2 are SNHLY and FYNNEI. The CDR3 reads CASSPAMIRDTEAFF. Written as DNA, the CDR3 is TGTGCCAGCAGCCCGGCGATGATAAGGGACACTGAAGCTTTCTTT.

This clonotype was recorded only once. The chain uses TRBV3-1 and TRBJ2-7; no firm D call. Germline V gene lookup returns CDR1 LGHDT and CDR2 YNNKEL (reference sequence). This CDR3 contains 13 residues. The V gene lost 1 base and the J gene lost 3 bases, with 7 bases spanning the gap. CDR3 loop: CASSQVDGYEQYF. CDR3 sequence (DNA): TGTGCCAGCAGCCAAGTTGACGGCTACGAGCAGTACTTC.

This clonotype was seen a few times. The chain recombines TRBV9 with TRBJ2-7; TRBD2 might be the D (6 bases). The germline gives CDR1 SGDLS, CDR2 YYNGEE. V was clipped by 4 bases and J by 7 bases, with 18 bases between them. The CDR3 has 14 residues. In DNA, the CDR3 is TGTGCCAGCAGCCCGGAGGCGGGAAATAGAGAGCAGTACTTC. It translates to CASSPEAGNREQYF.

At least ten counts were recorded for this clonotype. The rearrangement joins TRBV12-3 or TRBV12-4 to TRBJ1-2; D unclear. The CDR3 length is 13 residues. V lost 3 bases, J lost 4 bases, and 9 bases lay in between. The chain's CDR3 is CASSLVRAYGYTF. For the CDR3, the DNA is TGTGCCAGCAGTTTGGTACGGGCCTATGGCTACACCTTC.

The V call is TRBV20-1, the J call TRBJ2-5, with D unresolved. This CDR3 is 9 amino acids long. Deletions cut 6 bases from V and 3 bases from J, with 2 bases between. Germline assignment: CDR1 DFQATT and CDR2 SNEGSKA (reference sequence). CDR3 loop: CSAEETQYF. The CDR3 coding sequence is TGCAGTGCGGAAGAGACCCAGTACTTC.

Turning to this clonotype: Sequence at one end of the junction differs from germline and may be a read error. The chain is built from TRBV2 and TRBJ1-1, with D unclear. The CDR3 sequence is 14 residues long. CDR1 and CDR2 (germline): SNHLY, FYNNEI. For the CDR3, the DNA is TGTGCCAGCAGTGATTTCAGACTGAACACTGGAGCTTTCTTT. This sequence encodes CASSDFRLNTGAFF.